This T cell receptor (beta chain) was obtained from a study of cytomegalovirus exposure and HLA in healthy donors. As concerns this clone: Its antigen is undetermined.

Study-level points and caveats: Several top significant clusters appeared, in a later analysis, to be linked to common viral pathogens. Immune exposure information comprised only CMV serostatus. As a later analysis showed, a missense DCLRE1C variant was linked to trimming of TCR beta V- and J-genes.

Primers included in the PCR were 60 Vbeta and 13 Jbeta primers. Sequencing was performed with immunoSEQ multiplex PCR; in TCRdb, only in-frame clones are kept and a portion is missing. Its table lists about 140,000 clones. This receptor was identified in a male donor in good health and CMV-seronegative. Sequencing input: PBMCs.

As DNA, the CDR3 is TGTGCCTTATCCTTTAGATCGACTAATGAAAAACTGTTTTTT. Its translation: CALSFRSTNEKLFF. The gene calls are TRBV30 and TRBJ1-4; D not resolved. Germline-derived CDR1 and CDR2 are GTSNPN and SVGIG (reference sequence). CDR3 length: 14 residues. V was clipped by 7 bases and J by 2 bases, with 14 bases between them. Full variable domain (remainder filled in from reference TRBV30 and TRBJ1-4): SQTIHQWPATLVQPVGSPLSLECTVEGTSNPNLYWYRQAAGRGLQLLFYSVGIGQISSEVPQNLSASRPQDRQFILSSKKLLLSDSGFYLCALSFRSTNEKLFFGSGTQLSVL.